These 21 T cell receptor beta chains originate from one sample sequenced in a study of a mutant IDH1 vaccine in newly diagnosed glioma. Time point defined: week 11, during vaccination. Every single dose of the vaccine, 300 ug of mutant IDH1 20-mer peptide, came with topical imiquimod. For these receptors, no antigen is known. Here immunoSEQ multiplex PCR was the method, and the copy in TCRdb shows in-frame clones only, minus some. Of around 120,000 clones in the sample, roughly 75% were seen once. This sample comprised PBMCs, obtained from a glioma patient whose treatment included an IDH1 peptide vaccine. The receptor source for this set is a man aged 35-49 years with glioma.

The chain combines TRBV7-8 with TRBJ2-1, with a weak D call TRBD2 (5 bases). The length of the CDR3 is 13 residues. Germline V gives CDR1 SGHVS, CDR2 FQNEAQ. V gave up 5 bases and J gave up 13 bases, with 18 bases separating them. The CDR3 DNA reads TGTGCCAGCAGCGCCGGGGTTGCAGGAGTCCAGTTCTTC. It encodes CASSAGVAGVQFF.

This CDR3 reads CASSPDRGSYQPQHF. CDR3 sequence (DNA): TGTGCCAGCTCACCAGACAGGGGTTCGTATCAGCCCCAGCATTTT. The chain has TRBV18 and TRBJ1-5, with 8 bases lining up with TRBD1. The CDR3 is 15 residues long. With 2 bases clipped from V and 5 bases from J, the junction kept 5 bases outside the gene matches. CDR1 is KGHSH, CDR2 LQKENI, per germline.

The J gene is TRBJ2-1, the V gene TRBV7-2, with TRBD2 as a possible D gene (5 bases). The CDR3 is made up of 12 amino acids. The germline V and J ends were trimmed by 1 base and 12 bases, with 10 bases remaining between them. Germline V CDR1 and CDR2: SGHTA, FQGNSA. Here the CDR3 reads CASSLGTGMQFF. DNA for the CDR3: TGTGCCAGCAGCTTAGGAACGGGGATGCAGTTCTTC. The whole variable domain, filled in from reference TRBV7-2 and TRBJ2-1, reads GAGVSQSPSNKVTEKGKDVELRCDPISGHTALYWYRQSLGQGLEFLIYFQGNSAPDKSGLPSDRFSAERTGGSVSTLTIQRTQQEDSAVYLCASSLGTGMQFFGPGTRLTVL.

The CDR3 reads CASSLSFGGSYNSPLHF. The CDR3 bases are TGTGCCAGCAGCTTAAGTTTCGGGGGGTCCTATAATTCACCCCTCCACTTT. This chain connects TRBV7-6 to TRBJ1-6; D perhaps matches TRBD1 (5 bases). Between the trimmed V and J ends, which lost 2 bases and 1 base, there was a span of 12 bases. CDR1 and CDR2 (germline): SGHVS, FNYEAQ. CDR3 length equals 17 residues.

This clone was counted once. The V call is TRBV7-9, the J call TRBJ2-1, with D perhaps TRBD2 (5 bases). In germline, CDR1 is SEHNR, CDR2 FQNEAQ (reference sequence). CDR3 length equals 15 residues. Trimming pared 6 bases from V and 2 bases from J, leaving 14 bases between. The CDR3 protein is CASRPDYTTYNEQFF. The CDR3 DNA reads TGTGCCAGCAGACCAGACTATACTACCTACAATGAGCAGTTCTTC. The full variable domain, completed using reference TRBV7-9 and TRBJ2-1, is DTGVSQNPRHKITKRGQNVTFRCDPISEHNRLYWYRQTLGQGPEFLTYFQNEAQLEKSRLLSDRFSAERPKGSFSTLEIQRTEQGDSAMYLCASRPDYTTYNEQFFGPGTRLTVL.

This chain connects TRBV6-1 to TRBJ1-1, with no clear D. This CDR3 is built from 15 residues. Trimming pared 3 bases from V and 5 bases from J, leaving 16 bases between. CDR1 is MNHNS, CDR2 SASEGT, per germline. The CDR3 region has the DNA TGTGCCAGCAGTGAGTGGCTAGGAGGGCTGACTGAAGCTTTCTTT. It translates to CASSEWLGGLTEAFF.

In nucleotides, the CDR3 is TGTGCCAGCAGTTTCGGGGGGAAGAACACTGAAGCTTTCTTT. This translates into CASSFGGKNTEAFF. J is TRBJ1-1 and V is TRBV28, with D perhaps matching TRBD1 (5 bases). The V gene lost 3 bases and the J gene lost 1 base, with 9 bases spanning the gap. Germline values: CDR1 MDHEN, CDR2 SYDVKM. The CDR3 is 14 residues long.

In nucleotides, the CDR3 is TGTGCCAGCAGCTGGGAACAGGGGCCCGGTCAGTACTTC. The encoded protein is CASSWEQGPGQYF. This sequence joins TRBV5-5 and TRBJ2-5; 7 bases are shared with TRBD1. CDR1 is SGHKS and CDR2 is YYEKEE in the germline V gene (reference sequence). This CDR3 region has 13 residues. The J segment lost 11 bases and the V segment lost 3 bases, leaving 10 bases of the junction unmatched.

This clone was detected once. CDR3 region: CASSSGAGAETQYF. In DNA form, the CDR3 reads TGCGCCAGCAGCTCGGGGGCGGGGGCAGAGACCCAGTACTTC. The chain is built from TRBV5-1 and TRBJ2-5, with a tentative D call TRBD2 (7 bases). Germline V gives CDR1 SGHRS, CDR2 YFSETQ. This CDR3 is built from 14 residues. Trimming left V 3 bases short and J 4 bases short, with 13 bases between. Full variable domain (missing parts from reference TRBV5-1 and TRBJ2-5): KAGVTQTPRYLIKTRGQQVTLSCSPISGHRSVSWYQQTPGQGLQFLFEYFSETQRNKGNFPGRFSGRQFSNSRSEMNVSTLELGDSALYLCASSSGAGAETQYFGPGTRLLVL.

DNA of the CDR3: TGTGCCAGCAGCCCAAGGGCGGGGATCGATCTGACCGGGGCCAACGTCCTGACTTTC. Translating it yields CASSPRAGIDLTGANVLTF. This chain uses TRBV11-2 with TRBJ2-6; the D gene is possibly TRBD2 (6 bases). In germline, CDR1 is SGHAT, CDR2 FQNNGV. The CDR3 totals 19 residues. Trimming removed 5 bases from V and 4 bases from J, with 24 bases in between. Filled out from reference TRBV11-2 and TRBJ2-6, the complete variable domain reads EAGVAQSPRYKIIEKRQSVAFWCNPISGHATLYWYQQILGQGPKLLIQFQNNGVVDDSQLPKDRFSAERLKGVDSTLKIQPAKLEDSAVYLCASSPRAGIDLTGANVLTFGAGSRLTVL.

Many counts were recorded for this clone. The chain combines TRBV28 with TRBJ1-1; 7 nucleotides match TRBD1. J gave up 0 bases and V 8 bases, and 6 bases lay outside the gene matches. Germline loops: CDR1 MDHEN, CDR2 SYDVKM. The CDR3 contains 14 residues. CDR3 sequence: CASETGPMNTEAFF. The CDR3 region has the DNA TGTGCCAGCGAGACAGGGCCCATGAACACTGAAGCTTTCTTT.

This chain connects TRBV10-3 to TRBJ2-5, with D uncertain. Trimming took off 3 bases at V and 0 bases at J, with 8 bases between the two ends. The V gene's germline CDR1 is ENHRY and CDR2 SYGVKD. This CDR3 contains 14 residues. The DNA of the CDR3 is TGTGCCATCAGTGATAAAAGGGACCAAGAGACCCAGTACTTC. This sequence encodes CAISDKRDQETQYF.

This clone appeared a few times. The genes are TRBV4-2 and TRBJ2-2; D gene unclear. Between the trimmed V and J ends, which lost 1 base and 4 bases, there was a span of 4 bases. The V gene's germline CDR1 is LGHNA and CDR2 YNFKEQ. This CDR3 has 13 amino acids. CDR3 region: CASSQASTGELFF. CDR3 DNA: TGTGCCAGCAGCCAAGCCTCCACCGGGGAGCTGTTTTTT.

The rearrangement uses TRBV29-1 and TRBJ2-5; a possible D gene is TRBD1 (5 bases). V was trimmed by 3 bases and J by 1 base, leaving 15 bases between them. The CDR3 consists of 15 residues. Germline CDR1 and CDR2: SQVTM and ANQGSEA. The CDR3 sequence: CSVEGPGPRQETQYF. DNA for the CDR3: TGCAGCGTTGAGGGGCCCGGTCCGCGCCAAGAGACCCAGTACTTC.

The V call is TRBV7-2, the J call TRBJ1-2; D is unresolved. V was pared by 1 base and J by 4 bases, with 7 bases between. CDR1 SGHTA and CDR2 FQGNSA come from the germline V gene. CDR3 length: 13 amino acids. DNA for the CDR3: TGTGCCAGCAGCTTAGTGCAGACCTATGGCTACACCTTC. Translation gives CASSLVQTYGYTF.

A few counts support this clone. The chain employs TRBV6-5 and TRBJ1-6, with 9 bases fitting TRBD1. After removal of 6 bases from V and 8 bases from J, the junction contained 5 bases not matched to a gene. From germline, CDR1 is MNHEY and CDR2 SVGAGI. The CDR3 has 14 amino acids. The chain's CDR3 is CASSLTGGDSPLHF. Written as DNA, the CDR3 is TGTGCCAGCAGCCTGACAGGGGGGGATTCACCCCTCCACTTT.

The gene calls are TRBV6-1 and TRBJ1-6; D is uncertain. The length of the CDR3 is 13 residues. Germline V CDR1 and CDR2: MNHNS, SASEGT. The V and J ends lost 5 bases and 11 bases respectively, with 13 bases between them. CDR3 sequence reads: CASSPFYRAPLHF. CDR3 sequence (DNA): TGTGCCAGCAGTCCATTCTATAGGGCACCCCTCCACTTT.

This clone was detected a few times. This rearrangement joins TRBV19 to TRBJ1-2; D is perhaps TRBD1 (6 bases). Germline assignment: CDR1 LNHDA and CDR2 SQIVND (reference sequence). The CDR3 has 14 amino acids. V was cut by 9 bases and J by 0 bases, with 14 bases left in between. CDR3 sequence (DNA): TGTGCCAGCGCAATCGGACAGTCTAACTATGGCTACACCTTC. Translation: CASAIGQSNYGYTF.

The chain joins TRBV18 to TRBJ2-7; maybe TRBD2 (6 bases). The CDR3 extends over 14 amino acids. Per germline, CDR1 KGHSH and CDR2 LQKENI. Trimming took 4 bases from V and 0 from J, leaving 10 bases between them. CDR3 nucleotides: TGTGCCAGCTCACGACTAGACAGCTCCTACGAGCAGTACTTC. This sequence encodes CASSRLDSSYEQYF. Supplemented by reference TRBV18 and TRBJ2-7, the full variable domain reads NAGVMQNPRHLVRRRGQEARLRCSPMKGHSHVYWYRQLPEEGLKFMVYLQKENIIDESGMPKERFSAEFPKEGPSILRIQQVVRGDSAAYFCASSRLDSSYEQYFGPGTRLTVT.

Worth noting for this clone: At one of its ends the junction is not consistent with the germline gene, which may arise from a read error. V gene TRBV9 combines with J gene TRBJ2-6; D ambiguous. CDR1 and CDR2 (germline): SGDLS, YYNGEE. The CDR3 runs 16 residues. The CDR3 region has the DNA TGTGCCAGCAGCGTAGTAGACTCCTCTGGGACCAACGTCCTGACTTTC. Encoded protein: CASSVVDSSGTNVLTF.

The CDR3 coding sequence is TGTGCCAGCAGCGCCCGACAGGGCGGGGGCTGGAACACTGAAGCTTTCTTT. Translated, it gives CASSARQGGGWNTEAFF. The chain has TRBV7-2 and TRBJ1-1, with TRBD1 matching 7 bases. Per the germline V gene, CDR1 is SGHTA and CDR2 is FQGNSA. Trimming at V came to 5 bases and at J to 1 base, leaving 13 bases not matched to a gene. This CDR3 is 17 amino acids long.